A single sample is the source of the 9 T cell receptor beta chains below, sequenced in a study of T cells after yellow fever vaccination. TCRdb ran MiXCR on the 5' RACE reads and lists one entry per CDR3 protein. The sample consists of about 99,000 distinct CDR3 sequences, around 5.8% of them appearing once. Source: CD8+ T cells sorted from PBMCs, taken 10 days after the yellow fever booster vaccination. These TCRs come from a man aged 18-30 years who received the YFV17D yellow fever vaccine.

This clonotype was detected a few times. This rearrangement joins TRBV5-1 to TRBJ2-7; D is possibly TRBD2 (6 bases). Germline CDR1 and CDR2: SGHRS and YFSETQ. Trimming shortened V by 2 bases and J by 5 bases, and 14 bases separated the two germline ends. The CDR3 has 14 residues. As DNA, the CDR3 is TGCGCCAGCAGCTTTCGACTAGTAGGTGACGAGCAGTACTTC. It yields the protein CASSFRLVGDEQYF.

The sample holds a few counts of this clonotype. V gene TRBV7-9 combines with J gene TRBJ2-2; the match to TRBD2 covers 10 bases. V was pared by 4 bases and J by 6 bases, with 5 bases of the junction left unmatched. Germline V CDR1 and CDR2: SEHNR, FQNEAQ (reference sequence). The CDR3 sequence is 15 residues long. CDR3 DNA: TGTGCCAGCAGCTATCTAGCGGGGGACGCCGGGGAGCTGTTTTTT. Encoded protein: CASSYLAGDAGELFF.

The CDR3 loop is CSARQGPYEQYF. CDR3 nucleotides: TGCAGTGCTAGACAGGGGCCCTACGAGCAGTACTTC. The chain has TRBV20-1 and TRBJ2-7; possibly TRBD1 for D (6 bases). In germline, CDR1 is DFQATT, CDR2 SNEGSKA (reference sequence). The CDR3 is made up of 12 amino acids. Trimming shortened V by 2 bases and J by 2 bases, and 7 bases separated the two germline ends.

The rearrangement joins TRBV4-1 to TRBJ1-5; no reliable D call. Germline V CDR1 and CDR2: MGHRA, YSYEKL. CDR3 size: 13 residues. Trimming cost V 0 bases and J 6 bases, with 6 bases left between them. CDR3 loop: CASSQDTPQPQHF. CDR3 coding DNA: TGCGCCAGCAGCCAAGATACCCCTCAGCCCCAGCATTTT.

The chain employs TRBV11-2 and TRBJ2-1, with unresolved D. The CDR3 sequence is 14 residues long. Trimming took off 4 bases at V and 3 bases at J, with 10 bases between the two ends. Germline CDR1 reads SGHAT; CDR2 reads FQNNGV. The CDR3 DNA follows: TGTGCCAGCAGCTCCCGGGCGGACTACAATGAGCAGTTCTTC. Protein sequence: CASSSRADYNEQFF. The full variable domain, with the rest looked up from reference TRBV11-2 and TRBJ2-1, is EAGVAQSPRYKIIEKRQSVAFWCNPISGHATLYWYQQILGQGPKLLIQFQNNGVVDDSQLPKDRFSAERLKGVDSTLKIQPAKLEDSAVYLCASSSRADYNEQFFGPGTRLTVL.

This rearrangement joins TRBV12-3 or TRBV12-4 to TRBJ2-1; 11 bases map to TRBD1. CDR3 size: 14 residues. V lost 5 bases and J lost 8; bases outside the gene matches: 5. CDR3 sequence: CASSPDRGRDEQFF. CDR3 nucleotide sequence: TGTGCCAGCAGTCCGGACAGGGGGCGTGATGAGCAGTTCTTC.

Many counts were recorded for this clonotype. The chain recombines TRBV10-3 with TRBJ2-2; D gene uncertain. V lost 8 bases and J lost 1, with 8 bases in between. Looked up from germline, CDR1 is ENHRY and CDR2 is SYGVKD. The CDR3 consists of 13 residues. The CDR3 region has the DNA TGTGCCATCGAGGCAGTGAACACCGGGGAGCTGTTTTTT. Encoded protein: CAIEAVNTGELFF.

This clonotype was picked up a small number of times. V and J are TRBV20-1 and TRBJ2-2, with D perhaps TRBD2 (7 bases). This CDR3 is built from 16 residues. Trimming took off 0 bases at V and 5 bases at J, with 16 bases between the two ends. Germline V lookup: CDR1 DFQATT, CDR2 SNEGSKA (reference sequence). Here the CDR3 DNA reads TGCAGTGCTAGAGATCGTGGGGGGGCGAGTACCGGGGAGCTGTTTTTT. It specifies CSARDRGGASTGELFF.

This clonotype was recorded many times. The V call is TRBV12-3 or TRBV12-4, the J call TRBJ2-1; 9 nucleotides match TRBD2. V lost 6 bases, J lost 10 bases, and 7 bases stayed unmatched. The length of the CDR3 is 13 residues. The CDR3 spells CASSRTSVWEQFF. The CDR3 DNA reads TGTGCCAGCAGCAGGACTAGCGTGTGGGAGCAGTTCTTC.